This T cell receptor beta chain appears in the sequencing data of a study of blood T cells in healthy people across ages. Broader study findings: Diversity of TCR beta per million T cells declined in a roughly linear way with age.

The CDR3 has 15 residues. Per germline, CDR1 SGHRS and CDR2 YFSETQ. The V end was cut by 3 bases, the J end by 0 bases, with 13 bases between. Russia was home to the donors, healthy Caucasian individuals aged about 6 to 100. The second PCR ran about 6 to 11 cycles with a sample-barcoded 5' primer and J-beta primers. TCRdb fed the 5' RACE reads into MiXCR, producing one record per CDR3 protein. In the table there are about 800,000 distinct CDR3 sequences, 25% of which are singletons. To note about this clonotype: Its antigen is unknown.

The same data also contributed to another study, on T cells of mothers and their children. According to that study: Similar effects of thymic selection on TCR recombination output were recorded in related and unrelated pairs.

The source material was blood. The chain joins TRBV5-1 to TRBJ2-7; D not resolved. The sequence derives from a boy aged 10-17 years in good health. CDR3 in amino acids: CASSSGETSSYEQYF. DNA of the CDR3: TGCGCCAGCAGCTCTGGCGAGACGAGCTCCTACGAGCAGTACTTC.